The 19 T cell receptor beta chains listed next were all sequenced from one sample in a study of blood T cell repertoires in COVID-19. Sequencing was performed with immunoSEQ multiplex PCR; in TCRdb, only in-frame clones are kept and a portion is missing. Among 100,000 to 110,000 clones, about 91% were seen once, and the ten largest hold 5%. The specimen was peripheral blood. The receptors were gathered from a human donor in a cohort sampled during active COVID-19.

The V gene is TRBV29-1, the J gene TRBJ2-2, with TRBD2 identical over 7 bases. CDR3 length: 17 residues. The V gene end was trimmed by 3 bases and the J gene end by 6 bases; junction bases not matched to a gene: 16. Germline V gene data show CDR1 as SQVTM and CDR2 as ANQGSEA. CDR3 nucleotides: TGCAGCGTTGAGGACCAATTATCCGTGGGGGGGGCCGGGGAGCTGTTTTTT. Protein: CSVEDQLSVGGAGELFF.

The rearrangement uses TRBV19 and TRBJ1-4, with D maybe TRBD1 (6 bases). Germline lookup yields CDR1 LNHDA and CDR2 SQIVND (reference sequence). The ends were cut back, 3 bases at V and 4 bases at J, with 12 bases in the middle. The CDR3 is 15 residues long. CDR3 DNA: TGTGCCAGTAGTATGAGGACAGAGGGTAATGAAAAACTGTTTTTT. Protein product: CASSMRTEGNEKLFF.

This clone was counted between two and nine times. The chain couples TRBV6-6 to TRBJ2-7; tentatively, D is TRBD1 (6 bases). The ends were cut back, 0 bases at V and 5 bases at J, with 8 bases in the middle. Germline V gene data show CDR1 as MNHNY and CDR2 as SVGAGI (reference sequence). This CDR3 has 13 amino acids. The CDR3 reads CASSYSQGHEQYF. CDR3 nucleotide sequence: TGTGCCAGCAGTTACTCACAGGGCCACGAGCAGTACTTC.

V is TRBV29-1 and J is TRBJ2-7; D perhaps matches TRBD1 (5 bases). CDR3 length: 12 residues. Trimming removed 1 base at V and 3 bases at J, with 7 bases between. Per germline, CDR1 SQVTM and CDR2 ANQGSEA. DNA for the CDR3: TGCAGCGTTGAAGGTCAGGGCTACGAGCAGTACTTC. The encoded protein is CSVEGQGYEQYF.

V gene TRBV28 combines with J gene TRBJ1-4; TRBD1 aligns across 10 bases. Germline V gene data show CDR1 as MDHEN and CDR2 as SYDVKM. The junction had 5 bases not matched to a gene; V was cut back by 3 bases and J by 7 bases. The CDR3 spans 15 residues. DNA for the CDR3: TGTGCCAGCAGTTTTCTGACAGGGGGCGGTGAAAAACTGTTTTTT. As protein: CASSFLTGGGEKLFF.

The rearrangement uses TRBV6-2 or TRBV6-3 and TRBJ1-6, with D maybe TRBD1 (5 bases). CDR1 is MNHEY, CDR2 SVGEGT, per germline. There are 13 residues in the CDR3. The V end was cut by 5 bases, the J end by 10 bases, with 12 bases between. The CDR3 DNA follows: TGTGCCAGCAGTGACAGTCCGGAGTCACCCCTCCACTTT. Translated: CASSDSPESPLHF.

Comment on this clone: It is unclear where the CDR3 begins or ends on the DNA, so no DNA is shown, and the CDR3 is as TCRdb lists it. This rearrangement joins TRBV7-2 to TRBJ2-2; the listed D gene, TRBD2, was not tested against the DNA. The CDR3 is 13 residues long, counting both termini. Per germline, CDR1 SGHTA and CDR2 FQGNSA. The CDR3 here is CASSSLRAGELFF.

The chain joins TRBV10-2 to TRBJ2-1; 13 bases agree with TRBD2. Germline CDR1 reads WSHSY; CDR2 reads SAAADI. CDR3 length equals 15 residues. Trimming at V came to 4 bases and at J to 6 bases, leaving 3 bases not matched to a gene. Here the CDR3 reads CASSAGLAGVNEQFF. In DNA, the CDR3 is TGCGCCAGCAGTGCAGGACTAGCGGGAGTCAATGAGCAGTTCTTC.

This clone showed up just a few times. CDR3 region: CASSRTGGTDTQYF. The CDR3 nucleotides are TGTGCCAGCAGTAGGACAGGGGGAACAGATACGCAGTATTTT. The chain couples TRBV28 to TRBJ2-3; TRBD1 agrees at 10 bases. The V segment lost 5 bases and the J segment 3 bases; nucleotides outside the gene matches: 2. The CDR3 runs 14 residues. The germline gives CDR1 MDHEN, CDR2 SYDVKM.

V gene TRBV18 combines with J gene TRBJ2-3, with 9 bases aligning to TRBD2. The CDR3 has 15 residues. Germline lookup yields CDR1 KGHSH and CDR2 LQKENI. Unmatched junction bases numbered 5, after V lost 3 bases and J lost 4 bases. The CDR3 sequence is CASSPGSGSSDTQYF. In DNA form, the CDR3 reads TGTGCCAGCTCACCGGGTAGCGGGAGTTCAGATACGCAGTATTTT.

As DNA, the CDR3 is TGTGCCAGCAGCAAAGATGCCCCACAGGGGGTCGCCAAGGATACGCAGTATTTT. Translating it yields CASSKDAPQGVAKDTQYF. The chain has TRBV21-1 and TRBJ2-3; the table's D call, TRBD1, has no DNA check behind it. TRBV21-1 represents a pseudogene. The CDR3 is 18 amino acids.

Here the CDR3 DNA reads TGTGCCAGCAGCCAGACTAGCGGCAACACCGGGGAGCTGTTTTTT. It is translated as CASSQTSGNTGELFF. J is TRBJ2-2 and V is TRBV6-8, with 9 bases identical to TRBD2. Germline V gene data show CDR1 as MNHGY and CDR2 as SAAAGT. V lost 6 bases and J lost 2; bases outside the gene matches: 4. The CDR3 totals 15 residues.

The chain combines TRBV28 with TRBJ1-5, with 8 bases that match TRBD1. J was trimmed by 4 bases and V by 4 bases; bases with no gene match: 6. This CDR3 is 15 amino acids long. Germline loops: CDR1 MDHEN, CDR2 SYDVKM. The CDR3 spells CASSSGGNGNQPQHF. CDR3 nucleotide sequence: TGTGCCAGCAGTTCAGGGGGCAATGGGAATCAGCCCCAGCATTTT.

The rearrangement joins TRBV7-8 to TRBJ2-5; 7 nucleotides agree with TRBD1. The germline gives CDR1 SGHVS, CDR2 FQNEAQ. The J segment lost 7 bases and the V segment lost 1 base, leaving 6 bases of the junction unmatched. This CDR3 is built from 14 residues. The CDR3 loop reads CASSLGGGAGTQYF. The CDR3 DNA reads as TGTGCCAGCAGCTTAGGAGGGGGCGCGGGGACCCAGTACTTC.

The rearrangement uses TRBV7-2 and TRBJ1-2; D may be TRBD1 (6 bases). Trimming stripped 1 base from V and 6 bases from J, with 18 bases between. Per the germline V gene, CDR1 is SGHTA and CDR2 is FQGNSA. The CDR3 is 16 amino acids. DNA for the CDR3: TGTGCCAGCAGCTTAGAGGTATGGACAGAAAAGGATGGCTACACCTTC. Translated, it gives CASSLEVWTEKDGYTF.

The chain links TRBV3-1 (or the pseudogene TRBV3-2) to TRBJ2-3; 15 nucleotides match TRBD2. CDR3 length equals 17 residues. CDR1 and CDR2 from the germline V gene are LGHDT and YNNKEL (reference sequence). Trimming at V came to 3 bases and at J to 10 bases, leaving 11 bases not matched to a gene. CDR3 in amino acids: CASSQEVPGLAGGSQYF. DNA of the CDR3: TGTGCCAGCAGCCAGGAAGTCCCGGGACTAGCGGGAGGATCGCAGTATTTT.

This clone came up once. The chain is built from TRBV7-9 and TRBJ1-1, with a tentative D call TRBD1 (5 bases). Germline CDR1 and CDR2: SEHNR and FQNEAQ (reference sequence). Trimming shortened V by 1 base and J by 0 bases, and 6 bases separated the two germline ends. This CDR3 is built from 14 residues. The CDR3 sequence is CASSLGQLNTEAFF. For the CDR3, the DNA is TGTGCCAGCAGCTTAGGACAGCTGAACACTGAAGCTTTCTTT.

The chain combines TRBV5-1 with TRBJ2-7; 10 bases agree with TRBD2. Per germline, CDR1 SGHRS and CDR2 YFSETQ. The junction had 7 bases not matched to a gene; V was cut back by 1 base and J by 6 bases. CDR3 length: 15 amino acids. The chain's CDR3 is CASSLLLAGASEQYF. As DNA, the CDR3 is TGCGCCAGCAGCTTGTTGCTAGCGGGAGCGAGCGAGCAGTACTTC.

The genes are TRBV5-4 and TRBJ2-7; possibly TRBD2 for D (6 bases). Trimming cost V 4 bases and J 6 bases, with 17 bases left between them. The germline gives CDR1 SGHNT, CDR2 YYREEE (reference sequence). The CDR3 has 14 amino acids. CDR3 sequence reads: CASSPGWGVSEQYF. The CDR3 coding sequence is TGTGCCAGCAGCCCAGGCTGGGGGGTTTCCGAGCAGTACTTC.